The 25 T cell receptor beta chains below come from one sample, sequenced in a study of blood T cell repertoires in COVID-19. Only in-frame clones appear in the TCRdb table, and some are missing; sequencing was by immunoSEQ multiplex PCR. The sample contains about 270,000 clones, 86% of which appear only once. The sample comprised peripheral blood. The receptors shown here come from a woman in her 70s with COVID-19, enrolled during active disease.

The V call is TRBV29-1, the J call TRBJ2-5; TRBD2 matches at 9 bases. The junction had 8 bases not matched to a gene; V was cut back by 4 bases and J by 5 bases. The germline V gene has CDR1 SQVTM and CDR2 ANQGSEA. This CDR3 is 14 amino acids long. As DNA, the CDR3 is TGCAGCGTTGCTGCTAGCGGGGTCGCGGAGACCCAGTACTTC. Translation: CSVAASGVAETQYF.

V and J are TRBV7-9 and TRBJ2-7; D is perhaps TRBD2 (5 bases). The ends were cut back, 5 bases at V and 0 bases at J, with 8 bases in the middle. Germline V lookup: CDR1 SEHNR, CDR2 FQNEAQ (reference sequence). The CDR3 extends over 13 amino acids. CDR3 loop: CASSLRDSYEQYF. The CDR3 DNA reads as TGTGCCAGCAGCCTCCGGGACTCCTACGAGCAGTACTTC.

This clone was found once. The gene calls are TRBV3-1 (or the pseudogene TRBV3-2) and TRBJ2-2; D not certain. Germline values: CDR1 LGHDT, CDR2 YNNKEL (reference sequence). The CDR3 loop spans 13 amino acids. Between the trimmed V and J ends, which lost 1 base and 8 bases, there was a span of 8 bases. DNA for the CDR3: TGTGCCAGCAGCCAAGCTCCACAGGGGGAGCTGTTTTTT. It translates to CASSQAPQGELFF.

The gene calls are TRBV7-9 and TRBJ2-5; D ambiguous. The germline V and J ends were trimmed by 3 bases and 7 bases, with 9 bases remaining between them. The CDR3 has 12 residues. Per the germline V gene, CDR1 is SEHNR and CDR2 is FQNEAQ (reference sequence). CDR3 in DNA: TGTGCCAGCAGCTTTAATCTAGTGACCCAGTACTTC. Its translation: CASSFNLVTQYF.

This rearrangement joins TRBV6-5 to TRBJ1-1, with TRBD1 matching over 7 bases. Per the germline V gene, CDR1 is MNHEY and CDR2 is SVGAGI. This CDR3 has 12 residues. V lost 4 bases and J lost 5; bases outside the gene matches: 1. The DNA of the CDR3 is TGTGCCAGCAGTTTGACAGGGACTGAAGCTTTCTTT. Protein product: CASSLTGTEAFF.

The V and J genes are TRBV6-5 and TRBJ2-7, with D possibly being TRBD2 (6 bases). Trimming removed 3 bases at V and 4 bases at J, with 19 bases between. This CDR3 has 16 residues. Germline lookup yields CDR1 MNHEY and CDR2 SVGAGI. The CDR3 sequence is CASSYPGLRRAYEQYF. Written as DNA, the CDR3 is TGTGCCAGCAGTTATCCCGGGCTCCGGAGGGCATACGAGCAGTACTTC.

Ten or more counts support this clone. This chain joins TRBV30 and TRBJ2-7; 10 bases are shared with TRBD2. CDR3 length: 13 residues. The germline gives CDR1 GTSNPN, CDR2 SVGIG (reference sequence). J lost 5 bases, V lost 2 bases, and 3 bases had no gene match. Here the CDR3 DNA reads TGTGCCTGGAGTCTAGCGGGGGCCGACGAGCAGTACTTC. This gives the protein CAWSLAGADEQYF.

The chain recombines TRBV5-1 with TRBJ2-7; tentative D call: TRBD1 (6 bases). The CDR3 contains 14 residues. Germline V gene sequence: CDR1 SGHRS, CDR2 YFSETQ. The V and J ends lost 1 base and 5 bases respectively, with 13 bases between them. CDR3 nucleotide sequence: TGCGCCAGCAGCTTGACAGGGCTAGAGGACGAGCAGTACTTC. Translation: CASSLTGLEDEQYF. Filled out from reference TRBV5-1 and TRBJ2-7, the complete variable domain reads KAGVTQTPRYLIKTRGQQVTLSCSPISGHRSVSWYQQTPGQGLQFLFEYFSETQRNKGNFPGRFSGRQFSNSRSEMNVSTLELGDSALYLCASSLTGLEDEQYFGPGTRLTVT.

This clone was detected only once. The chain is built from TRBV7-2 and TRBJ2-7; 8 bases are a match to TRBD2. Germline V gene sequence: CDR1 SGHTA, CDR2 FQGNSA. The CDR3 is 14 amino acids. The V and J ends lost 5 bases and 6 bases, in that order; junction bases with no gene match: 9. The CDR3 region has the DNA TGTGCCAGCAGCCTCGGGACTAGTGGAGCCGAGCAGTACTTC. The encoded protein is CASSLGTSGAEQYF.

The chain employs TRBV10-3 and TRBJ2-7; 7 nucleotides line up with TRBD1. CDR1 and CDR2 from the germline V gene are ENHRY and SYGVKD. The CDR3 sequence is 14 residues long. V trimming: 4 bases; J trimming: 4 bases; junction bases outside the gene matches: 7. The CDR3 region has the DNA TGTGCCATCAGTGGACAGGGTACCAAGTACGAGCAGTACTTC. As protein: CAISGQGTKYEQYF.

This rearrangement joins TRBV7-9 to TRBJ1-1; 7 bases map to TRBD1. Germline CDR1 is SEHNR and CDR2 is FQNEAQ (reference sequence). The CDR3 spans 15 residues. Trimming took 4 bases from V and 0 from J; bases not matched to a gene: 5. The CDR3 DNA sequence: TGTGCCAGCAGCTCGGGACAGTCCTTGAACACTGAAGCTTTCTTT. Its protein product is CASSSGQSLNTEAFF.

CDR3 nucleotide sequence: TGTGCCAGCAGCGGAGTTCAAGATACGCAGTATTTT. It is translated as CASSGVQDTQYF. V and J are TRBV5-6 and TRBJ2-3; D gene ambiguous. Trimming took off 4 bases at V and 5 bases at J, with 8 bases between the two ends. This CDR3 has 12 residues. Germline V gives CDR1 SGHDT, CDR2 YYEEEE.

The rearrangement links TRBV10-2 to TRBJ2-1; D remains unclear. V was trimmed by 6 bases and J by 10 bases, leaving 10 bases between them. The CDR3 is made up of 11 amino acids. The germline V gene has CDR1 WSHSY and CDR2 SAAADI. The CDR3 DNA reads as TGCGCCAGCAGCCCCACGACAGAGCAGTTCTTC. Translation gives CASSPTTEQFF.

This clone has just one count. This chain joins TRBV5-1 and TRBJ2-5; D is undetermined. Trimming shortened V by 0 bases and J by 2 bases, and 2 bases separated the two germline ends. The germline V gene encodes CDR1 SGHRS and CDR2 YFSETQ. The CDR3 totals 12 residues. The CDR3 nucleotides read TGCGCCAGCAGCTTGGCGCAAGAGACCCAGTACTTC. It specifies CASSLAQETQYF. The variable domain in full, completed from reference TRBV5-1 and TRBJ2-5, reads KAGVTQTPRYLIKTRGQQVTLSCSPISGHRSVSWYQQTPGQGLQFLFEYFSETQRNKGNFPGRFSGRQFSNSRSEMNVSTLELGDSALYLCASSLAQETQYFGPGTRLLVL.

The rearrangement uses TRBV7-9 and TRBJ2-6; 7 nucleotides match TRBD1. J was trimmed by 1 base and V by 11 bases; bases with no gene match: 17. The CDR3 runs to 18 residues. Germline-derived CDR1 and CDR2 are SEHNR and FQNEAQ (reference sequence). The CDR3 protein is CAQSLGRAGGSGANVLTF. The CDR3 DNA follows: TGTGCCCAAAGCTTAGGTCGGGCAGGGGGTTCTGGGGCCAACGTCCTGACTTTC.

The V and J genes are TRBV5-1 and TRBJ2-5; tentative D call: TRBD1 (5 bases). The V end lost 3 bases, the J end lost 0 bases, and 9 bases lay between the germline ends. CDR3 length equals 14 residues. Germline CDR1 and CDR2: SGHRS and YFSETQ. The CDR3 DNA reads as TGCGCCAGCAGCTCTTCAGGGAACCAAGAGACCCAGTACTTC. Translated: CASSSSGNQETQYF. The full variable domain, rest sourced from reference TRBV5-1 and TRBJ2-5, is KAGVTQTPRYLIKTRGQQVTLSCSPISGHRSVSWYQQTPGQGLQFLFEYFSETQRNKGNFPGRFSGRQFSNSRSEMNVSTLELGDSALYLCASSSSGNQETQYFGPGTRLLVL.

The rearrangement joins TRBV30 to TRBJ2-3; 10 bases are shared with TRBD2. With V trimmed by 1 base and J by 9 bases, 7 bases remained unmatched. This CDR3 region has 14 residues. Per the germline V gene, CDR1 is GTSNPN and CDR2 is SVGIG (reference sequence). The CDR3 DNA reads as TGTGCCTGGAGTGGAGCGGGGGGGCGTCCGACGCAGTATTTT. Translated: CAWSGAGGRPTQYF. The full variable domain, rest sourced from reference TRBV30 and TRBJ2-3, is SQTIHQWPATLVQPVGSPLSLECTVEGTSNPNLYWYRQAAGRGLQLLFYSVGIGQISSEVPQNLSASRPQDRQFILSSKKLLLSDSGFYLCAWSGAGGRPTQYFGPGTRLTVL.

The chain uses TRBV7-3 and TRBJ2-5; 7 bases fit TRBD2. The CDR3 has 17 residues. Germline assignment: CDR1 SGHTA and CDR2 FQGTGA. The J segment lost 1 base and the V segment lost 0 bases, leaving 8 bases of the junction unmatched. The CDR3 loop is CASSLTSAPSGQETQYF. The CDR3, as DNA: TGTGCCAGCAGCTTAACGTCCGCCCCTAGCGGCCAAGAGACCCAGTACTTC.

This chain uses TRBV5-6 with TRBJ2-3, with a weak D call TRBD2 (6 bases). CDR1 is SGHDT, CDR2 YYEEEE, per germline. V shed 1 base and J shed 5 bases, with 17 bases lying between them. This CDR3 region has 16 residues. The CDR3 loop reads CASSLWVLSGVDTQYF. CDR3 DNA: TGTGCCAGCAGCTTGTGGGTTTTGTCGGGGGTAGATACGCAGTATTTT.

The gene calls are TRBV7-2 and TRBJ2-7, with 7 bases fitting TRBD1. V dropped 4 bases and J dropped 3; count of bases not matched to a gene: 9. The CDR3 consists of 15 residues. Looked up from germline, CDR1 is SGHTA and CDR2 is FQGNSA. CDR3 coding DNA: TGTGCCAGCAGCTACCTCCGGGACAGCGTCTACGAGCAGTACTTC. Protein product: CASSYLRDSVYEQYF.

This chain connects TRBV7-9 to TRBJ1-2; 7 bases agree with TRBD1. Germline CDR1 SEHNR, CDR2 FQNEAQ (reference sequence). Germline trimming cut 2 bases from V and 8 bases from J; bases unmatched to any gene: 8. CDR3 length: 14 amino acids. CDR3 in amino acids: CASSLSLGGSGYTF. The DNA for the CDR3 is TGTGCCAGCAGCTTATCGTTAGGGGGCAGCGGCTACACCTTC.

The chain employs TRBV12-3 or TRBV12-4 and TRBJ1-1, with D tentatively TRBD1 (5 bases). The CDR3 contains 13 residues. Trimming pared 6 bases from V and 0 bases from J, leaving 8 bases between. The CDR3 loop reads CASRQDMNTEAFF. DNA for the CDR3: TGTGCCAGCAGACAGGACATGAACACTGAAGCTTTCTTT.

V usage is TRBV18 and J usage is TRBJ2-5, with D perhaps TRBD2 (5 bases). The length of the CDR3 is 18 residues. The V end was cut by 2 bases, the J end by 2 bases, with 21 bases between. Germline CDR1 KGHSH, CDR2 LQKENI. The CDR3 spells CASSPSPASSGRQETQYF. In DNA, the CDR3 is TGTGCCAGCTCACCATCCCCCGCGTCGAGCGGACGACAAGAGACCCAGTACTTC.

The J gene is TRBJ2-2, the V gene TRBV7-7; maybe TRBD2 (6 bases). This CDR3 comprises 15 residues. Germline V gene lookup returns CDR1 SSHAT and CDR2 FNYEAQ (reference sequence). Trimming took off 5 bases at V and 3 bases at J, with 13 bases between the two ends. The CDR3 DNA follows: TGTGCCAGCAGCCCCCGGGGGTTTGACACCGGGGAGCTGTTTTTT. It translates to CASSPRGFDTGELFF.

The chain is built from TRBV5-6 and TRBJ1-1, with D hard to call. Germline CDR1 and CDR2: SGHDT and YYEEEE. V dropped 4 bases and J dropped 2 bases, with 9 bases sitting between them. This CDR3 spans 13 amino acids. The CDR3 loop is CASSRTQNTEAFF. For the CDR3, the DNA is TGTGCCAGCAGCAGAACACAAAACACTGAAGCTTTCTTT.